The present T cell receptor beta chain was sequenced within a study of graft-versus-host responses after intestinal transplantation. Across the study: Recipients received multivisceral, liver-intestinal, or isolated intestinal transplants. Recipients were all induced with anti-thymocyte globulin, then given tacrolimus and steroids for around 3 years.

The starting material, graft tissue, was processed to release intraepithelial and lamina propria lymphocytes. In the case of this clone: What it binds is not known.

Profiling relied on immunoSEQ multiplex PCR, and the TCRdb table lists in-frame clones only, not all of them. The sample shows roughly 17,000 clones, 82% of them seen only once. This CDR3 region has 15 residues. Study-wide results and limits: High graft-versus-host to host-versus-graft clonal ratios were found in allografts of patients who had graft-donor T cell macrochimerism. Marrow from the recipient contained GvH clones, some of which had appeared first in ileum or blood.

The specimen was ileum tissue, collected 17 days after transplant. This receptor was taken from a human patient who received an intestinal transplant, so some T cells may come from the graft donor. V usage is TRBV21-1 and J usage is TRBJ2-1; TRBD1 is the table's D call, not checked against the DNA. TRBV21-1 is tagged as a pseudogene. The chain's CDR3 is CASSKVKGQGNEQFF. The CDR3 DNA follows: TGTGCCAGCAGCAAAGTGAAGGGACAGGGGAATGAGCAGTTCTTC.